This T cell receptor beta chain appears in the sequencing data of a study of blood T cell repertoires in COVID-19 (dated by TCRdb to 2019 to 2021). With respect to the entire study: Collaborator samples came from the United States, Italy and Spain and covered acute and convalescent phases of COVID-19. The material from the prospective study consisted of cDNA or gDNA derived from T cells, B-cell-depleted T cells, or PBMCs. The dataset comprised deeply sampled blood TCRbeta repertoires from subjects exposed to, actively infected with, or recovered from COVID-19. The repertoires were made available in a free public database intended to serve as a resource for research on the immune response to SARS-CoV-2. Samples came from the ongoing ImmuneRACE study (first 160 participants) plus 1,254 subjects from 6 global collaborators. A de-identified subject ID, COVID-19 status, age in years and sex were almost always included in the sample metadata. HLA class I and class II types, where available, came from metadata supplied by the sample provider rather than from assay-based typing. Overall results and qualifications from the work: The amount of clinical and demographic metadata varied by source and participant and was provided uncurated.

One collaborating source in Seattle enrolled patients during active infection and followed them longitudinally through the course of disease. Collaborating institutions collected whole blood in K2EDTA tubes following their own protocols. Collaborator samples were shipped for TCRbeta analysis as frozen whole blood, isolated PBMCs, or DNA extracted from either sample type. For this clone: Its antigen remains undetermined. No quality values exist for individual bases; no much larger clone is one base distant.

TCRbeta CDR3 regions were amplified from genomic DNA by means of the immunoSEQ Assay, a bias-controlled multiplex PCR. The published analysis was carried out like this. The number of nucleated cells in each sample was estimated from the amplification of reference gene primers within the assay. To quantify the absolute abundance of each unique TCRbeta CDR3 rearrangement, sequence reads were collapsed and filtered. For each sample, productive Simpson clonality was calculated as the square root of Simpson's diversity index across productive rearrangements. This is the immuneACCESS table as TCRdb keeps it, with only in-frame sequences that have V and J called. A part of the clones is gone; compared with another copy, unresolved V genes explain less than half, and the rest is unexplained. The D gene and trimming were derived from the DNA, and the V and J assignments and clone size from that table. The sample records 150,000 to 250,000 clones, 70% to 80% of which are singletons. The biggest ten clones account for 5.5% to 7% of the sample.

V is pared back by 1 base and J by 2 bases, with 5 bases lying between the germline termini. The CDR3 numbers 13 residues from cysteine through phenylalanine. Of the read, only the CDR3 DNA is kept; its 39 bases are in frame from base 1. CDR1 and CDR2 were assigned from the germline V gene (reference sequence) as MNHEY and SMNVEV. The clonotype comes from a woman aged 40-49 years with COVID-19, enrolled during active disease. This chain joins TRBV27 to TRBJ1-1, with no confidently assigned D gene. Sequencing used peripheral blood. CDR3 region: CASSLLANTEAFF. The nucleotide sequence reads as follows: TGTGCCAGCAGTTTATTGGCCAACACTGAAGCTTTCTTT.